This entry lists 27 T cell receptor beta chains sequenced from one sample in a study of early T cells in non-severe SARS-CoV-2 infection. One entry per CDR3 protein, called by TCRdb with MiXCR from the 5' RACE reads. The sample lists approximately 71,000 distinct CDR3 sequences; 9.5% to 15% were seen once. The sequenced sample was whole blood. The receptors originated from an adult who was a healthcare worker with PCR-confirmed SARS-CoV-2 infection or an uninfected control (not recorded which).

V is TRBV7-9 and J is TRBJ1-2; 7 positions match TRBD1. V dropped 5 bases and J dropped 13; count of bases not matched to a gene: 19. Germline V lookup: CDR1 SEHNR, CDR2 FQNEAQ (reference sequence). This CDR3 is 15 amino acids long. The CDR3 here is CASSPTDRIVRRSTF. DNA for the CDR3: TGTGCCAGCAGCCCGACGGACAGGATCGTCCGTCGAAGCACCTTC.

The table lists this clonotype with a few counts. The chain combines TRBV12-3 or TRBV12-4 with TRBJ2-7; 10 bases align to TRBD1. The CDR3 covers 16 residues. J lost 2 bases, V lost 5 bases, and 9 bases had no gene match. CDR3 bases: TGTGCCAGCAGTCGCGCCGGGACAGGGGTTACCTACGAGCAGTACTTC. Protein product: CASSRAGTGVTYEQYF.

At least ten counts were recorded for this clonotype. The chain couples TRBV7-9 to TRBJ2-2; D unresolved. This CDR3 region has 16 residues. Germline assignment: CDR1 SEHNR and CDR2 FQNEAQ (reference sequence). Trimming took off 2 bases at V and 3 bases at J, with 13 bases between the two ends. The CDR3 bases are TGTGCCAGCAGCTTATTAAGAGCTGATGACACCGGGGAGCTGTTTTTT. It encodes CASSLLRADDTGELFF.

The rearrangement uses TRBV7-6 and TRBJ2-3; D might be TRBD1 (6 bases). CDR3 size: 14 residues. Trimming took off 5 bases at V and 10 bases at J, with 19 bases between the two ends. Germline loops: CDR1 SGHVS, CDR2 FNYEAQ. CDR3 nucleotides: TGTGCCAGCAGCCAACCCAGGGGTACTAGGGCGCAGTATTTT. Residues: CASSQPRGTRAQYF.

The V call is TRBV7-9, the J call TRBJ2-1; D not certain. CDR1 is SEHNR and CDR2 is FQNEAQ in the germline V gene (reference sequence). The ends were cut back, 4 bases at V and 8 bases at J, with 12 bases in the middle. This CDR3 comprises 13 residues. The CDR3 is CASSSRFSHEQFF. CDR3 coding DNA: TGTGCCAGCAGCTCACGTTTCTCCCATGAGCAGTTCTTC.

The chain uses TRBV29-1 and TRBJ2-5; D is perhaps TRBD1 (5 bases). This CDR3 spans 14 amino acids. Trimming took 4 bases from V and 0 from J, leaving 12 bases between them. Germline V CDR1 and CDR2: SQVTM, ANQGSEA. CDR3 sequence: CSVVSTTDQETQYF. CDR3 nucleotides: TGCAGCGTTGTTTCCACGACAGACCAAGAGACCCAGTACTTC.

In nucleotides, the CDR3 is TGTGCCAGCAGTTACTCGAGTCTTAACTCCTACGAGCAGTACTTC. Its protein product is CASSYSSLNSYEQYF. This chain joins TRBV6-5 and TRBJ2-7; D is uncertain. Per the germline V gene, CDR1 is MNHEY and CDR2 is SVGAGI. Trimming removed 0 bases from V and 0 bases from J, with 9 bases in between. This CDR3 has 15 residues.

This clonotype was found many times. The chain links TRBV29-1 to TRBJ1-1, with no clear D. Germline V gene data show CDR1 as SQVTM and CDR2 as ANQGSEA. V was clipped by 0 bases and J by 4 bases, with 12 bases between them. The CDR3 is 14 residues long. CDR3: CSVEDHEVGTEAFF. In DNA, the CDR3 is TGCAGCGTTGAAGATCACGAGGTTGGCACTGAAGCTTTCTTT. The variable domain in full, completed from reference TRBV29-1 and TRBJ1-1, reads SAVISQKPSRDICQRGTSLTIQCQVDSQVTMMFWYRQQPGQSLTLIATANQGSEATYESGFVIDKFPISRPNLTFSTLTVSNMSPEDSSIYLCSVEDHEVGTEAFFGQGTRLTVV.

The genes are TRBV12-3 or TRBV12-4 and TRBJ2-5; D gene ambiguous. This CDR3 spans 14 amino acids. Trimming took off 7 bases at V and 5 bases at J, with 17 bases between the two ends. This CDR3 reads CASTATASGETQYF. The CDR3 nucleotides read TGTGCCAGCACGGCAACAGCGTCGGGTGAGACCCAGTACTTC.

This clonotype was seen a handful of times. CDR3 nucleotides: TGTGCCAGCAGTTTACAGGGTATTGGCTACACCTTC. Amino acid sequence: CASSLQGIGYTF. This sequence joins TRBV12-3 or TRBV12-4 and TRBJ1-2; D is perhaps TRBD1 (5 bases). V was shortened by 2 bases and J by 7 bases, with 8 bases between the two germline ends. The CDR3 covers 12 residues.

The CDR3 DNA reads as TGTGCCAGCAGCCCATACCCGACACTCTACGAGCAGTACTTC. Translation gives CASSPYPTLYEQYF. V usage is TRBV7-2 and J usage is TRBJ2-7, with D hard to call. Deletions cut 5 bases from V and 3 bases from J, with 14 bases between. CDR1 and CDR2 from the germline V gene are SGHTA and FQGNSA. The CDR3 covers 14 residues. Full variable domain (remainder filled in from reference TRBV7-2 and TRBJ2-7): GAGVSQSPSNKVTEKGKDVELRCDPISGHTALYWYRQSLGQGLEFLIYFQGNSAPDKSGLPSDRFSAERTGGSVSTLTIQRTQQEDSAVYLCASSPYPTLYEQYFGPGTRLTVT.

The V and J genes are TRBV2 and TRBJ2-6; D unclear. V was pared by 8 bases and J by 0 bases, with 8 bases between. This CDR3 spans 14 amino acids. Germline values: CDR1 SNHLY, CDR2 FYNNEI. In DNA, the CDR3 is TGTGCCAGCGGAGCCTTCTCTGGGGCCAACGTCCTGACTTTC. Protein product: CASGAFSGANVLTF.

This clonotype was recorded many times. V and J are TRBV6-5 and TRBJ1-5; 7 bases map to TRBD1. V dropped 5 bases and J dropped 5; count of bases not matched to a gene: 6. This CDR3 has 14 residues. Germline CDR1 MNHEY, CDR2 SVGAGI. DNA of the CDR3: TGTGCCAGCAGTCCGGACAGGCGATATCAGCCCCAGCATTTT. Protein sequence: CASSPDRRYQPQHF.

This chain connects TRBV18 to TRBJ1-1, with 11 positions matching TRBD1. This CDR3 has 17 amino acids. Germline trimming cut 0 bases from V and 3 bases from J; bases unmatched to any gene: 6. Per the germline V gene, CDR1 is KGHSH and CDR2 is LQKENI. The CDR3 bases are TGTGCCAGCTCACCACCTACTGGACAGGGGGCCGACACTGAAGCTTTCTTT. As protein: CASSPPTGQGADTEAFF.

In its sample, this clonotype was seen a few times. Its ends do not fully match the called genes, so a read error is possible. The genes are TRBV7-7 and TRBJ2-1, with 9 bases matching TRBD1. The germline V gene has CDR1 SSHAT and CDR2 FNYEAQ (reference sequence). The CDR3 is made up of 17 amino acids. The CDR3 region is CASSLTGGDAASIEQFF. The CDR3 bases are TGTGCTAGCAGCTTAACAGGGGGCGACGCGGCCTCTATTGAGCAGTTCTTC.

This clonotype was observed a handful of times. The rearrangement links TRBV3-1 to TRBJ2-3; tentatively, D is TRBD2 (5 bases). Germline loops: CDR1 LGHDT, CDR2 YNNKEL (reference sequence). V was cut by 6 bases and J by 4 bases, with 17 bases left in between. This CDR3 has 15 residues. CDR3 DNA sequence: TGTGCCAGCAGTCGGCGTGGGAGCAAACCAGATACGCAGTATTTT. Amino acids: CASSRRGSKPDTQYF.

This clonotype was recorded a few times. This chain links TRBV6-1 with TRBJ1-5; D gene ambiguous. Germline-derived CDR1 and CDR2 are MNHNS and SASEGT. CDR3 size: 13 residues. With 2 bases removed from V and 6 bases from J, the gap between germline ends came to 8 bases. The CDR3: CASSEKHSQPQHF. CDR3 sequence (DNA): TGTGCCAGCAGTGAAAAACACAGTCAGCCCCAGCATTTT.

CDR3 sequence: CASSGRTGVTDTQYF. The DNA of the CDR3 is TGTGCCAGCAGCGGCCGGACAGGGGTCACAGATACGCAGTATTTT. This chain uses TRBV9 with TRBJ2-3; TRBD1 aligns across 9 bases. Losses at the gene ends were 3 bases for V and 2 bases for J; bases not matched to a gene: 4. This CDR3 region has 15 residues. Germline assignment: CDR1 SGDLS and CDR2 YYNGEE.

This clonotype was found a few times. The rearrangement uses TRBV20-1 and TRBJ2-2; D uncertain. The CDR3 extends over 16 amino acids. Trimming took 1 base from V and 0 from J, leaving 12 bases between them. In germline, CDR1 is DFQATT, CDR2 SNEGSKA (reference sequence). The CDR3 DNA is TGCAGTGCTAGAGGGGTCGGATTAACGAACACCGGGGAGCTGTTTTTT. Its translation: CSARGVGLTNTGELFF.

The chain couples TRBV11-2 to TRBJ2-3; D remains unclear. CDR3 length equals 12 residues. The ends were cut back, 8 bases at V and 0 bases at J, with 6 bases in the middle. Germline V gene data show CDR1 as SGHAT and CDR2 as FQNNGV. The CDR3 here is CASGRSTDTQYF. CDR3 sequence (DNA): TGTGCCAGCGGAAGGAGCACAGATACGCAGTATTTT.

This clonotype has a count of ten or more. V usage is TRBV5-1 and J usage is TRBJ2-5, with D perhaps TRBD1 or TRBD2 (5 bases each). V lost 0 bases and J 5 bases, leaving 17 bases between the germline ends. Germline V gene sequence: CDR1 SGHRS, CDR2 YFSETQ. CDR3 length: 16 amino acids. The DNA of the CDR3 is TGCGCCAGCAGCTTGGCCCCGGGGACCCGTCCCGAGACCCAGTACTTC. Translated: CASSLAPGTRPETQYF.

The V gene is TRBV29-1, the J gene TRBJ2-5, with a weak D call TRBD1 (6 bases). Germline V gene data show CDR1 as SQVTM and CDR2 as ANQGSEA. The CDR3 is made up of 16 amino acids. The V end was cut by 1 base, the J end by 1 base, with 16 bases between. The CDR3 sequence: CSVEAAGGGSQETQYF. CDR3 nucleotide sequence: TGCAGCGTTGAAGCGGCCGGTGGGGGCTCCCAAGAGACCCAGTACTTC.

This chain links TRBV5-5 with TRBJ2-3, with a weak D call TRBD1 (5 bases). Germline CDR1 is SGHKS and CDR2 is YYEKEE (reference sequence). The CDR3 runs 14 residues. Trimming took 2 bases from V and 2 from J, leaving 9 bases between them. This chain's CDR3 is CASSFQGLTDTQYF. DNA of the CDR3: TGTGCCAGCAGCTTTCAGGGTCTCACAGATACGCAGTATTTT.

This clonotype appeared many times. This rearrangement joins TRBV5-5 to TRBJ1-1; possibly TRBD1 for D (5 bases). Trimming left V 0 bases short and J 0 bases short, with 15 bases between. In germline, CDR1 is SGHKS, CDR2 YYEKEE (reference sequence). This CDR3 region has 17 residues. This chain's CDR3 is CASSLAGAGTLNTEAFF. CDR3 DNA sequence: TGTGCCAGCAGCTTGGCCGGGGCAGGGACCTTGAACACTGAAGCTTTCTTT.

Written as DNA, the CDR3 is TGTGCCAGCAGCCCGGGACTAGCGGGGTACGAGCAGTACTTC. Protein product: CASSPGLAGYEQYF. The chain employs TRBV5-4 and TRBJ2-7; 13 bases map to TRBD2. The CDR3 covers 14 residues. The germline V gene has CDR1 SGHNT and CDR2 YYREEE (reference sequence). V was pared by 4 bases and J by 4 bases, with 2 bases of the junction left unmatched.

In this sample, this clonotype turned up a few times. The CDR3 region is CAKSKAGNRANEQFF. CDR3 bases: TGTGCCAAAAGCAAAGCTGGCAACAGGGCAAATGAGCAGTTCTTC. The V gene is TRBV21-1, the J gene TRBJ2-1; the table calls TRBD1, which could not be checked here. TRBV21-1 is labeled a pseudogene. CDR3 length: 15 residues.

This clonotype has ten or more counts. The J gene is TRBJ2-1, the V gene TRBV12-3 or TRBV12-4, with 8 bases aligning to TRBD1. The CDR3 contains 16 residues. V trimming: 3 bases; J trimming: 1 base; junction bases outside the gene matches: 5. The CDR3 reads CASSFPGGKSYNEQFF. The DNA for the CDR3 is TGTGCCAGCAGTTTCCCAGGGGGCAAATCCTACAATGAGCAGTTCTTC.